The entry below describes one T cell receptor beta chain. The antigen remains undetermined. Using immunoSEQ multiplex PCR, the repertoire was profiled, and TCRdb retains in-frame clones only, with some absent. This table holds tens of thousands of clones, about 88% found once. CDR1 and CDR2 from the germline V gene are SNHLY and FYNNEI. The CDR3 covers 14 residues. Trimming stripped 2 bases from V and 1 base from J, with 6 bases between. The source of the sample is a study of T cell responses to AZD1222 COVID-19 vaccine. Study-wide results and caveats: An increase in Spike-specific TCR breadth and depth was observed after two AZD1222 doses. Mostly white British, mostly female donors; authors suggested clonal diversity may be underestimated. Across the whole spike, CD4 TCRs peaked at regions 160-218 and 743-854. Repertoires were obtained only post-peak T cell response.

This rearrangement joins TRBV2 to TRBJ1-5, with D possibly matching TRBD1 (5 bases). Sample: peripheral blood, taken on day 0 of AZD1222 vaccination. The receptor was derived from an adult in good health. The CDR3 region is CASSEWGSNQPQHF. CDR3 nucleotides: TGTGCCAGCAGTGAATGGGGCAGCAATCAGCCCCAGCATTTT.